The rows below give T cell receptor beta chains drawn from one sample of a study of blood T cell repertoires in COVID-19. Produced via immunoSEQ multiplex PCR; TCRdb's table is partial and in-frame only. The table lists 200,000 to 250,000 clones, approximately 84% of them singletons. The sequenced sample consisted of peripheral blood. Receptors were obtained from a woman older than 75 with acute or convalescent COVID-19. Each CDR3 is given with its conserved first and last residue. The order of the fields is J gene, clone size, V gene, D gene, CDR3 protein, CDR3 DNA. The D gene is left open where the match is weak. Expanded clones get a size class; other rows say once, few or many, or leave the size out.

>TRBJ1-2|NA|TRBV25-1|NA
CASSGANYGYTF
TGTGCCAGCAGTGGAGCTAACTATGGCTACACCTTC
>TRBJ2-7|NA|TRBV7-2|TRBD2
CASSLSGSGEQYF
TGTGCCAGCAGCTTAAGCGGGAGCGGCGAGCAGTACTTC
>TRBJ2-1|NA|TRBV7-2|TRBD2
CASSLERAGGYEQFF
TGTGCCAGCAGCTTAGAGCGGGCGGGGGGGTATGAGCAGTTCTTC
>TRBJ1-2|NA|TRBV7-8|TRBD1
CASSPGQGNYGYTF
TGTGCCAGCAGCCCAGGACAGGGAAACTATGGCTACACCTTC
>TRBJ1-3|NA|TRBV7-8|NA
CASSAVQGSSSLSGNTIYF
TGTGCCAGCAGCGCCGTACAGGGTTCCTCTAGCCTCTCTGGAAACACCATATATTTT
>TRBJ2-3|NA|TRBV7-9|TRBD2
CASSLGLAFPGTQYF
TGTGCCAGCAGCTTGGGACTAGCGTTTCCAGGTACGCAGTATTTT
>TRBJ1-2|NA|TRBV28|NA
CASSSPPGSNYGYTF
TGTGCCAGCAGTTCCCCCCCAGGCTCTAACTATGGCTACACCTTC
>TRBJ2-3|NA|TRBV3-1/TRBV3-2|NA
CASSQGLGLADTQYF
TGTGCCAGCAGCCAAGGTTTGGGGCTCGCAGATACGCAGTATTTT
>TRBJ2-2|NA|TRBV18|NA
CASSPLEDTGELFF
TGTGCCAGCTCACCCCTTGAGGACACCGGGGAGCTGTTTTTT
>TRBJ2-3|NA|TRBV6-5|TRBD1
CASYQGVRGTDTQYF
TGTGCCAGTTATCAGGGGGTTAGAGGTACAGATACGCAGTATTTT
>TRBJ1-2|NA|TRBV4-3|NA
CASSQDFPGSGGYTF
TGCGCCAGCAGCCAAGATTTTCCAGGATCCGGCGGCTACACCTTC
>TRBJ1-2|NA|TRBV6-2/TRBV6-3|TRBD1
CASSGTALSRGRGYTF
TGTGCCAGCAGTGGGACAGCCCTCTCCCGCGGAAGGGGCTACACCTTC
>TRBJ2-1|NA|TRBV3-1/TRBV3-2|TRBD1
CASSQEVLGRGLFF
TGTGCCAGCAGCCAAGAAGTTCTAGGCAGGGGGCTGTTCTTC
>TRBJ1-5|NA|TRBV30|TRBD1
CAWGRTGAVNQPQHF
TGTGCCTGGGGCAGGACAGGAGCCGTGAATCAGCCCCAGCATTTT
>TRBJ2-7|NA|TRBV5-1|TRBD1
CASRIGDLGGPYEQYF
TGCGCCAGCAGAATAGGAGATCTAGGGGGCCCCTACGAGCAGTACTTC
>TRBJ2-7|NA|TRBV18|NA
CASSSGTSSGASYEQYF
TGTGCCAGCTCATCAGGGACATCTAGCGGAGCCTCCTACGAGCAGTACTTC
>TRBJ1-4|NA|TRBV7-2|TRBD1
CASSSNRGEGEKLFF
TGTGCCAGCAGCTCAAACAGGGGGGAAGGCGAAAAACTGTTTTTT
>TRBJ2-3|NA|TRBV7-7|TRBD2
CASSRGLAGGPGTDTQYF
TGTGCTAGCAGCCGGGGACTAGCGGGAGGGCCCGGCACAGATACGCAGTATTTT
>TRBJ1-2|NA|TRBV6-5|NA
CASQDTLVGGYTF
TGTGCCAGCCAGGACACCTTGGTAGGTGGCTACACCTTC
>TRBJ2-7|NA|TRBV18|NA
CASSLDRTYEQYF
TGTGCCAGCTCCCTGGACAGAACCTACGAGCAGTACTTC
>TRBJ1-4|NA|TRBV29-1|NA
CSVGGQGNEKLFF
TGCAGCGTTGGAGGGCAGGGGAATGAAAAACTGTTTTTT
>TRBJ2-1|NA|TRBV19|NA
CASRKSGSYNEQFF
TGTGCCAGTAGGAAATCCGGTTCCTACAATGAGCAGTTCTTC
>TRBJ2-5|once|TRBV9|NA
CASSSIEETQYF
TGTGCCAGCAGTTCAATCGAGGAGACCCAGTACTTC
>TRBJ2-1|NA|TRBV4-3|NA
CASSPSNGGNEQFF
TGCGCCAGCAGCCCGTCAAACGGGGGCAATGAGCAGTTCTTC
>TRBJ2-1|NA|TRBV5-4|TRBD2
CASSGLASAEQFF
TGTGCCAGCAGCGGACTAGCGAGTGCTGAGCAGTTCTTC
>TRBJ2-5|NA|TRBV7-3|NA
CASSLSGSQETQYF
TGTGCCAGCAGCTTAAGCGGTAGCCAAGAGACCCAGTACTTC
>TRBJ1-6|few|TRBV4-2|TRBD1
CASSQGQGEYSPLHF
TGTGCCAGCAGCCAAGGACAGGGAGAATATTCACCCCTCCACTTT
>TRBJ2-1|NA|TRBV7-2|TRBD2
CASSTRLAGEGGEQFF
TGTGCCAGCAGCACCAGACTAGCGGGTGAGGGAGGGGAGCAGTTCTTC
>TRBJ1-1|NA|TRBV11-3|NA
CASSSGEMNTEAFF
TGTGCCAGCAGCTCCGGGGAAATGAACACTGAAGCTTTCTTT